This T cell receptor beta chain was identified in a study of blood T cell repertoires in COVID-19. Germline lookup yields CDR1 LNHDA and CDR2 SQIVND (reference sequence). The V end was cut by 3 bases, the J end by 2 bases, with 8 bases between. This CDR3 contains 14 residues. Sequenced by immunoSEQ multiplex PCR; TCRdb stores in-frame clones only, minus some. The table lists 250,000 to 300,000 clones, more than 80% of them singletons. The receptor comes from a woman aged 45-59 years with COVID-19, enrolled during active disease. Sequences were obtained from peripheral blood. The chain employs TRBV19 and TRBJ1-5; the D is unclear. CDR3 residues: CASSIKAGNQPQHF. CDR3 bases: TGTGCCAGTAGTATCAAGGCGGGCAATCAGCCCCAGCATTTT.